What follows describes a single T cell receptor beta chain. It has no known antigen specificity. No qualities accompany the bases; no much larger clone lies one base away. This specimen comes from a study of cytomegalovirus exposure and HLA in healthy donors (dated by TCRdb to between 2016 and 2019). Describing the broader study: In an earlier analysis of 450 to 750 of the donors, about 260 Gb of sequence data and some 120 million unique TCR beta sequences from about 190 million T cells were reported. Roughly 320 gigabases of sequencing data and around 80 million unique TCR sequences made up an early release that covered over 550 HLA-typed donors. The genetic ancestry cluster associated with self-reported Caucasian donors included around 76% of the 300 to 450 genotyped donors. The study was designed to test whether signatures of past pathogen exposure could be identified by cataloging public T cell receptors. Using immunosequencing, the study profiled T cell repertoires from about 610 subjects and related those repertoires to cytomegalovirus serostatus. A separate validation cohort of roughly 110 different subjects was used in addition to the roughly 700-subject first cohort. To predict cytomegalovirus infection status, the study combined high-throughput TCR immunosequencing, statistical association of individual TCRs with disease status, and machine learning. A later analysis re-examined previously published TCR beta repertoires from more than 550 donors and added high-resolution HLA genotyping to investigate patterns of TCR occurrence. Rather than using new phenotypic data, the later analysis identified candidate immune exposures from TCR beta sequences and from how often those sequences occurred across donors. To decide whether each TCR beta V gene segment behaved as functional or pseudogenic, an earlier analysis of nearly 600 of the donors relied on high-throughput TCR beta sequencing. Alongside the repertoire data, information on donor age, sex, ethnicity and CMV serostatus was compiled. In a later genetic analysis, genome-wide SNP genotypes for about three fifths of the roughly 670 donors were used, and that subset was treated as a discovery cohort. Every discovery cohort repertoire had been produced on one sequencing platform. HLA typing covered class I and class II loci at four-digit resolution. The number of typed donors differed by locus: about 620-640 for A, B, C, DRB1 and DQB1; 522 for DQA1; 606 for DPA1; and about 450 for DPB1. Roughly five DR-DQ haplotypes were treated as single units for association and clustering because of strong linkage in the cohort. Across about 370 genotyped donors of the cohort, an average of about 240,000 unique TCR beta nucleotide sequences per donor were sequenced, and approximately 17% of those sequences were non-productive.

The cohort was made up of 666 healthy bone marrow donors. At the time of sampling, all cohort members were nominally healthy, though unrecorded immune exposures were likely present. The donor tested CMV seronegative and was one of the 352 seronegative cohort members. Every donor gave a peripheral blood sample, and the peripheral blood mononuclear cells from that sample were used for TCR beta sequencing. The Qiagen DNeasy Blood Extraction Kit was used to extract genomic DNA from the blood cell samples. Trimming takes 2 bases off V and 6 bases off J; junction bases not matched to a gene: 10. The CDR3, from cysteine to phenylalanine, totals 16 residues. Only the CDR3 region is kept as DNA, spanning 48 bases read in frame from base 1. CDR1 is given as ENHRY and CDR2 as SYGVKD, both from the germline V gene. The library was prepared using the immunoSEQ multiplex PCR assay. For the multiplex PCR, a mixture combining 60 forward primers for TCR Vbeta segments and 13 reverse primers for TCR Jbeta segments was used. The CDR3 region of rearranged TCR beta genes was amplified from genomic DNA by a multiplex PCR assay. The Illumina HiSeq System was used to sequence the amplified TCR beta libraries as 87-base-pair reads. The authors' analysis ran thus. Across the 670 or so repertoires, a later analysis counted tens of millions of unique TCR beta chains, roughly 11 million of which were shared by at least two donors. Raw reads were error-corrected and collapsed into unique sequences by a nearest-neighbor algorithm in which closely related sequences were merged to remove PCR and sequencing errors. Alignment of CDR3 sequences to IMGT reference sequences was used to assign V, D and J gene segments. Each retained sequence needed at least a six-nucleotide match to both a V gene segment and a J gene segment. A rearrangement was called productive if the CDR3 had no stop codons and remained in frame with V and J, and every other rearrangement was called non-productive. CDR3 was defined by IMGT convention, running from the second conserved V-encoded cysteine to the conserved J-encoded phenylalanine. In an earlier analysis of just under 600 of the donors, sequences lacking an unambiguous match to a single V gene segment were excluded. In an earlier analysis of around 590 of the donors, a V segment was called functional when productive rearrangements were above 56.7%, and segregating when the standard deviation between donors exceeded 5%. A statistical classification framework was developed to diagnose cytomegalovirus status using the catalog of TCR beta chain sequences. In a later analysis, TCR nucleotide sequences were compared against IMGT/GENE-DB human TR gene sequences so that V and J genes could be assigned. In a later analysis, CDR3 sequences and most-parsimonious VDJ recombination scenarios were assigned using the TCRdist pipeline. In a later analysis, every TCR beta chain was defined by the combination of its CDR3 amino acid sequence and its V-gene family, and reads without a unique V-gene family were dropped. In a later analysis, 450 to 600 highly shared, low-generation-probability nucleotide sequences were removed to address suspected cross-contamination and a sequencing artifact. For each public chain, a later analysis derived a clonal expansion index from normalized ranks of inferred template counts within each repertoire. A later analysis computed generation probabilities with a VDJ recombination model fitted to out-of-frame rearrangements, and checked the results against IGoR. In a later analysis, hypergeometric tests were used to score TCR-TCR, TCR-HLA and TCR-CMV co-occurrence, with a repertoire-size bias correction applied to TCR pairs. False discovery rates were estimated in a later analysis by permuting HLA or CMV assignments 20 times. In a later analysis, co-occurring TCRs were grouped with DBSCAN, and TCRdist sequence similarity was added when clustering was performed within HLA-allele-positive subsets. Repertoires with fewer than 30,000 or more than 120,000 public chains, plus five repertoires with anomalous nucleotide sharing, were excluded from co-occurrence clustering. What TCRdb holds here is the immuneACCESS table cut down to in-frame rearrangements. Part of the clones is not present; checked against another copy, under half of the missing clones reflect an unresolved V gene, and the others are unexplained. V, J and clone size were drawn from that table, and D and trimming were deduced from the DNA. The sample table records around 210,000 clones; more than 70% of these occur just once. More than 0.45% of the sample is held by the ten biggest clonotypes.

The paper as a whole reports these results and caveats: At a false discovery rate of 0.05, a later analysis linked 15,000 to 20,000 TCR beta sequences to specific HLA alleles. This cohort had only TCR beta chains sequenced, and the lack of alpha or paired-chain data limited which features could be detected. A further reported finding was that TCR beta sequences accurately predicted the HLA-A and HLA-B alleles for most subjects in the first cohort. Linkage disequilibrium might explain the correlated functional status among segregating V segments, but an unknown experimental factor could not be excluded. An earlier analysis of roughly 570 of the donors showed that most TCR beta V segments appeared in productive rearrangements either about 87% or about 30% of the time, which broadly matched IMGT annotations. A few of the identified cytomegalovirus-associated TCR beta chains were confirmed in vitro to be specific for cytomegalovirus antigens. A later analysis found that TCR association rates varied across HLA loci, with DRB1 alleles showing the most associated TCRs and HLA-C alleles the fewest. According to a later analysis, parvovirus B19, influenza, CMV and Epstein-Barr virus appeared linked to several top co-occurrence clusters. A cluster of highly shared sequence variants was judged likely to be a technical artifact of the sequencing pipeline. Presence/absence analyses assumed roughly uniform sequencing depth across donors, an assumption that may not hold. The only immune exposure information available for the cohort was CMV serostatus. In both the original and validation cohorts, the classifier was reported to diagnose cytomegalovirus status with high specificity and sensitivity. Compared with the approximately 720-donor mean, donors in an Asian-associated ancestry cluster had fewer N-insertions in productive TCRs, according to a later genetic analysis. Assigning TCR associations to individual alleles was difficult when HLA alleles, especially DR and DQ, strongly co-occurred. The 87-base-pair reads could not distinguish some IMGT-functional V segments, including TRBV6-2 and TRBV6-3, so those segments were excluded. Most TCR sequences were observed very rarely across donors, whereas some public TCRs were present in many individuals. The authors suggested that the approach could potentially be extended to other disease states and immunological phenotypes. An association between a missense DCLRE1C variant and V-gene and J-gene trimming of TCR beta chains was found in a later genetic analysis and replicated in an independent cohort. Because some donors lacked HLA typing at each locus, the association tests relied only on the typed subset. A later analysis found that most CMV-associated TCR beta chains appeared HLA-restricted, with HLA associations seemingly driven largely by CMV exposure. In a later analysis, HLA-associated TCR beta chains were found to be more clonally expanded and to have lower generation probabilities than equally common non-associated chains. In the study, some 160 TCR beta chains were listed as associated with cytomegalovirus. About 17 rarely observed V segments, including chromosome 9 orphons, were excluded from the earlier analysis of some 590 of the donors because counts were too low.

This receptor chain uses TRBV10-3 and TRBJ1-5, with TRBD1 matching 7 junction bases. The receptor's source is a boy younger than 18 in good health and CMV-seronegative. Input material: PBMCs. The CDR3 corresponds to CAISEAPQGRGQPQHF. The sequenced DNA is TGTGCCATCAGTGAGGCCCCACAGGGGAGAGGTCAGCCCCAGCATTTT.